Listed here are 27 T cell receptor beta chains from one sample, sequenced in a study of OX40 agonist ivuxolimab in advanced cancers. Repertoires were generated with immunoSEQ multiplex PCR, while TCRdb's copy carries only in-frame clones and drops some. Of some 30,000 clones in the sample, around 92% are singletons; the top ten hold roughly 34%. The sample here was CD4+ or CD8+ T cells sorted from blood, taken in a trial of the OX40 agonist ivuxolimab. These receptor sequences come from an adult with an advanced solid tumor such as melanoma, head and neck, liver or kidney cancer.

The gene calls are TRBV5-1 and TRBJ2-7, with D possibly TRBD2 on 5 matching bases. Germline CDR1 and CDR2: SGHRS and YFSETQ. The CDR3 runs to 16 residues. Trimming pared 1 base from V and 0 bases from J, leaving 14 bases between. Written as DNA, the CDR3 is TGCGCCAGCAGCTTGTCGCCCAGCGGCGACTCCTACGAGCAGTACTTC. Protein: CASSLSPSGDSYEQYF.

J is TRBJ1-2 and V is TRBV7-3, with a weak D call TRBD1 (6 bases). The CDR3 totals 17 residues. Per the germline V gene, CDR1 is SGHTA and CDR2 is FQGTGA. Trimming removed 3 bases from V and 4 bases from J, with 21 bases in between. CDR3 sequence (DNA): TGTGCCAGCAGCTTTTCGGGGGCCGGACTCACTGGCTATGGCTACACCTTC. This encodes CASSFSGAGLTGYGYTF.

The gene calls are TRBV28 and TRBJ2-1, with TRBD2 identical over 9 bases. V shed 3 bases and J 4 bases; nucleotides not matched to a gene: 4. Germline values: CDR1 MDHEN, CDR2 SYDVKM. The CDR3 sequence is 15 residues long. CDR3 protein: CASSFGTSKYNEQFF. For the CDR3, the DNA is TGTGCCAGCAGTTTTGGGACTAGCAAATACAATGAGCAGTTCTTC.

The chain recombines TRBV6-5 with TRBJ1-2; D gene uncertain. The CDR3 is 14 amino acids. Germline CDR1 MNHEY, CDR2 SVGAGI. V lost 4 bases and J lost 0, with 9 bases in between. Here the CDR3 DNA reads TGTGCCAGCAGTTCCTTTAAAGCTAACTATGGCTACACCTTC. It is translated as CASSSFKANYGYTF.

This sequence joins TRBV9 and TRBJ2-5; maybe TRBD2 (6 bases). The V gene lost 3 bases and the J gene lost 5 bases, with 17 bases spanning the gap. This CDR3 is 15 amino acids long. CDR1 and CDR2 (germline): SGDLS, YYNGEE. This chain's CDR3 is CASSAAWGVGETQYF. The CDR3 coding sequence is TGTGCCAGCAGCGCCGCCTGGGGGGTCGGGGAGACCCAGTACTTC.

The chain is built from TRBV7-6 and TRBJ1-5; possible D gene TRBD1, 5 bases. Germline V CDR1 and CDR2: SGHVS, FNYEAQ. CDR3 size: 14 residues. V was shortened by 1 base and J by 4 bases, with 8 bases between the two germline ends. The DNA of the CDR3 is TGTGCCAGCAGCTTAGGGGAGGGGAATCAGCCCCAGCATTTT. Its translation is CASSLGEGNQPQHF.

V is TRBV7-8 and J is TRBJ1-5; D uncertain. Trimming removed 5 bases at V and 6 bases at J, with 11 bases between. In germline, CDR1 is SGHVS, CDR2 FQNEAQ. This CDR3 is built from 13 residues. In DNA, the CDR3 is TGTGCCAGCAGCGCGGGCCCACGTCAGCCCCAGCATTTT. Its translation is CASSAGPRQPQHF.

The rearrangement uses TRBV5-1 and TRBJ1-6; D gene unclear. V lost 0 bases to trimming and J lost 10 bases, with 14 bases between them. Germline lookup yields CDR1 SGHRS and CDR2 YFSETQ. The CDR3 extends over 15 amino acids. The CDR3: CASSLDFGEESPLHF. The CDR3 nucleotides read TGCGCCAGCAGCTTGGATTTTGGAGAAGAGTCACCCCTCCACTTT.

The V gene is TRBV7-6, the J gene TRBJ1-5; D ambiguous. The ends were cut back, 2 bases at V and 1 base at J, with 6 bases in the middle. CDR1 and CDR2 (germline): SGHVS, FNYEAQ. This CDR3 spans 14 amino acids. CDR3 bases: TGTGCCAGCAGCTTAAGCAGAAGCAATCAGCCCCAGCATTTT. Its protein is CASSLSRSNQPQHF. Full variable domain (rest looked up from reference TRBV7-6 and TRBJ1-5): GAGVSQSPRYKVTKRGQDVALRCDPISGHVSLYWYRQALGQGPEFLTYFNYEAQQDKSGLPNDRFSAERPEGSISTLTIQRTEQRDSAMYRCASSLSRSNQPQHFGDGTRLSIL.

DNA of the CDR3: TGTGCCAGCAGTGAAGAACCGTGGGGACAAGAGACCCAGTACTTC. Translating gives CASSEEPWGQETQYF. The chain is built from TRBV6-1 and TRBJ2-5; D call uncertain. The germline gives CDR1 MNHNS, CDR2 SASEGT. The CDR3 sequence is 15 residues long. Trimming cost V 1 base and J 2 bases, with 11 bases left between them.

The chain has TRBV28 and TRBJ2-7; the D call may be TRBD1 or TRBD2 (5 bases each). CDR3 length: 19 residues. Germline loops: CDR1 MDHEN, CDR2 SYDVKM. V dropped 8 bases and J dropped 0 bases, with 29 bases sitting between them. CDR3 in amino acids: CASDLGSYSGTRSSYEQYF. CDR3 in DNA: TGTGCCAGCGACTTAGGATCCTACTCCGGGACCAGAAGCTCCTACGAGCAGTACTTC.

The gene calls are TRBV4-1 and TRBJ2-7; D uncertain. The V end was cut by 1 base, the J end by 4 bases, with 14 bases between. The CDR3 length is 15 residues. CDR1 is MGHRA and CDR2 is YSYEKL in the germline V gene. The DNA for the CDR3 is TGCGCCAGCAGCCAAGGAACGGTGTTACCGTACGAGCAGTACTTC. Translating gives CASSQGTVLPYEQYF.

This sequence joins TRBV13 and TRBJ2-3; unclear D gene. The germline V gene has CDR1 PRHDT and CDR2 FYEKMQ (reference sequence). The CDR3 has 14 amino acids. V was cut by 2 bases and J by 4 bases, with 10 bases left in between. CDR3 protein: CASSLSLRADTQYF. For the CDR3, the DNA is TGTGCCAGCAGCTTAAGTTTGAGAGCAGATACGCAGTATTTT.

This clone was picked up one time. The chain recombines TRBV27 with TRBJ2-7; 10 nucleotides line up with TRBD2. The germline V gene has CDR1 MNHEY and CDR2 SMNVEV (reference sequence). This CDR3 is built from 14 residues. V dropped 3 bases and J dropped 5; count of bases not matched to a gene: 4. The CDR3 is CASSFGLAGDEQYF. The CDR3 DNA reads TGTGCCAGCAGTTTTGGGCTAGCGGGAGACGAGCAGTACTTC.

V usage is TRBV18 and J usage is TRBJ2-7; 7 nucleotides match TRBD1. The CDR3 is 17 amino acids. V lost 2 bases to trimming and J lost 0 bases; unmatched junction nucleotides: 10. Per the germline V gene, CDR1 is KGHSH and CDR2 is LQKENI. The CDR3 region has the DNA TGTGCCAGCTCACCAGAGATACCAGACAGGGACTCCTACGAGCAGTACTTC. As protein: CASSPEIPDRDSYEQYF. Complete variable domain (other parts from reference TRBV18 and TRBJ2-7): NAGVMQNPRHLVRRRGQEARLRCSPMKGHSHVYWYRQLPEEGLKFMVYLQKENIIDESGMPKERFSAEFPKEGPSILRIQQVVRGDSAAYFCASSPEIPDRDSYEQYFGPGTRLTVT.

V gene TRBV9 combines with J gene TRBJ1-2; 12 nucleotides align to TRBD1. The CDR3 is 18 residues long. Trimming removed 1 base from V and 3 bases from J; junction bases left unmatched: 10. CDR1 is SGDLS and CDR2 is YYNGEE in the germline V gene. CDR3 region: CASSVTGTGGASDYGYTF. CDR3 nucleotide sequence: TGTGCCAGCAGCGTAACCGGGACAGGGGGCGCATCTGACTATGGCTACACCTTC.

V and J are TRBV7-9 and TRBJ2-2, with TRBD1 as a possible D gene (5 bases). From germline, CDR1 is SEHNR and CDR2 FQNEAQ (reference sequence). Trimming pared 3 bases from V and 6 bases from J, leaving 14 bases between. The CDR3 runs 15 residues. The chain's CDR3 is CASSFPARAAGELFF. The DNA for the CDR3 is TGTGCCAGCAGCTTCCCGGCCAGGGCGGCCGGGGAGCTGTTTTTT.

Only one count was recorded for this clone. The CDR3 loop is CASSPNTANTEAFF. In DNA, the CDR3 is TGCGCCAGCAGCCCAAACACAGCGAACACTGAAGCTTTCTTT. The chain has TRBV4-3 and TRBJ1-1, with D unclear. Germline V gene sequence: CDR1 LGHNA, CDR2 YSLEER. V dropped 4 bases and J dropped 1 base, with 10 bases sitting between them. CDR3 length equals 14 residues.

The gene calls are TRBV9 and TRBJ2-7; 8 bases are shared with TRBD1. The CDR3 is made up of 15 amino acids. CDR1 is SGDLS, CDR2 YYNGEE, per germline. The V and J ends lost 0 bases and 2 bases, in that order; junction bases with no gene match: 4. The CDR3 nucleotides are TGTGCCAGCAGCGTAGGGCAGGGGGCCGCCTACGAGCAGTACTTC. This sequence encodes CASSVGQGAAYEQYF.

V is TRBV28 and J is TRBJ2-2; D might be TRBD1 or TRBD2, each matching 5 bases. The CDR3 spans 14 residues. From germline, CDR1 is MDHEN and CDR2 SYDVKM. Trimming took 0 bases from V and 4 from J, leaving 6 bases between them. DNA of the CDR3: TGTGCCAGCAGTTTATGGGGGGTCACCGGGGAGCTGTTTTTT. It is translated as CASSLWGVTGELFF.

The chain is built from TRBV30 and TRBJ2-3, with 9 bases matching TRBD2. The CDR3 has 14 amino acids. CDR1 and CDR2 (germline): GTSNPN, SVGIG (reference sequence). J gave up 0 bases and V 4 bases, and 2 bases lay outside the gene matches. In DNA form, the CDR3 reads TGTGCCTGGACTAGCGGGATGAGCACAGATACGCAGTATTTT. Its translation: CAWTSGMSTDTQYF.

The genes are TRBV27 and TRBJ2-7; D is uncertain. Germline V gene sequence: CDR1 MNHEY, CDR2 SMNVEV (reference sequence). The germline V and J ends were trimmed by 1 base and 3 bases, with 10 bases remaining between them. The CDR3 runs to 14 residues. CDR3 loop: CASSLLTVGYEQYF. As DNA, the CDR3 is TGTGCCAGCAGTTTATTGACGGTGGGCTACGAGCAGTACTTC.

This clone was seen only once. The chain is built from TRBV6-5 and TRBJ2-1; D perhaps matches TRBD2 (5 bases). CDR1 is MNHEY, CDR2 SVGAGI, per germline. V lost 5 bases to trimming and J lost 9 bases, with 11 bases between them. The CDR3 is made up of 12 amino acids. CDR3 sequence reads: CASSTLATEQFF. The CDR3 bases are TGTGCCAGCAGTACCCTAGCAACTGAGCAGTTCTTC.

The CDR3 nucleotides read TGCGCCAGCAGCTTGGGAGCTTACGCAGTCCTCTCCTACGAGCAGTACTTC. It is translated as CASSLGAYAVLSYEQYF. The gene calls are TRBV5-1 and TRBJ2-7; D is unclear. Trimming took off 0 bases at V and 0 bases at J, with 16 bases between the two ends. Germline V CDR1 and CDR2: SGHRS, YFSETQ. The CDR3 extends over 17 amino acids.

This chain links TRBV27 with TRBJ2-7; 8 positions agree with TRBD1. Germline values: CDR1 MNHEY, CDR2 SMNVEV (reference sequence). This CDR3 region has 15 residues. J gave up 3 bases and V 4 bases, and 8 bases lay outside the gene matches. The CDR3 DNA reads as TGTGCCAGCAGTTCCCGCCTTACAGGGGGCTACGAGCAGTACTTC. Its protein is CASSSRLTGGYEQYF.

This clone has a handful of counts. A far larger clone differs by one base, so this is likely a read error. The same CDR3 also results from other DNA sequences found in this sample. CDR3 in amino acids: CASSQDPPSTSGYEQYF. DNA for the CDR3: TGTGCCAGCAGCCAAGATCCACCCTCAACTAGCGGCTACGAGCAGTACTTC. The chain links TRBV5-8 to TRBJ2-7; 8 bases agree with TRBD2. V was clipped by 4 bases and J by 3 bases; unmatched bases: 15. Germline V gives CDR1 SGHTS, CDR2 YDEGEE. CDR3 size: 17 residues.

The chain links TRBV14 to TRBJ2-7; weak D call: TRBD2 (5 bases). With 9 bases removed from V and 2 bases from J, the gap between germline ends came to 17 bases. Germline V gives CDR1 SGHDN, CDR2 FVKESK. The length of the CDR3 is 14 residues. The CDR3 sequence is CARQRGRATYEQYF. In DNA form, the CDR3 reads TGTGCCAGACAACGGGGTAGGGCCACCTACGAGCAGTACTTC.